What follows are 22 T cell receptor beta chains derived from one specimen sequenced in a study of cytomegalovirus exposure and HLA in healthy donors (dated by TCRdb to the late 2010s). The library was generated by the immunoSEQ multiplex PCR assay. The multiplex PCR relied on a mix of 60 forward primers for TCR Vbeta segments and 13 reverse primers for TCR Jbeta segments. TCRdb took this table from immuneACCESS and kept in-frame rearrangements with V and J called. Such tables lack part of the clones; where checked against another copy, unresolved V genes explain under half of the gap, and the rest is unexplained. This sample is represented by around 200,000 clones; 77% of them were singletons. The top ten clonotypes cover roughly 3% of the sample. The source material was PBMCs. These receptors were collected from a female donor in good health and CMV-seronegative.

The chain links TRBV2 to TRBJ2-7, with 7 bases matching TRBD1. The CDR3 runs 15 residues. Trimming removed 4 bases from V and 3 bases from J; junction bases left unmatched: 9. The germline V gene has CDR1 SNHLY and CDR2 FYNNEI. CDR3 loop: CASSGDREALYEQYF. The CDR3 coding sequence is TGTGCCAGCAGTGGCGACAGGGAAGCCCTCTACGAGCAGTACTTC. The full variable domain, with the rest looked up from reference TRBV2 and TRBJ2-7, is EPEVTQTPSHQVTQMGQEVILRCVPISNHLYFYWYRQILGQKVEFLVSFYNNEISEKSEIFDDQFSVERPDGSNFTLKIRSTKLEDSAMYFCASSGDREALYEQYFGPGTRLTVT.

This rearrangement joins TRBV6-5 to TRBJ1-6; TRBD1 might be the D (5 bases). V shed 6 bases and J shed 7 bases, with 16 bases lying between them. Germline V gene sequence: CDR1 MNHEY, CDR2 SVGAGI. This CDR3 has 15 amino acids. For the CDR3, the DNA is TGTGCCAGCAGACTTCAGGGTATAGGAAATTCACCCCTCCACTTT. As protein: CASRLQGIGNSPLHF.

The chain recombines TRBV7-3 with TRBJ2-2; 8 bases match TRBD2. This CDR3 is 15 amino acids long. The trim removed 5 bases at V and 6 bases at J, leaving 8 bases unmatched. CDR1 and CDR2 from the germline V gene are SGHTA and FQGTGA. CDR3 DNA: TGTGCCAGCAGCCAGGGACTAGTGAGGTCCGGGGAGCTGTTTTTT. Translating it yields CASSQGLVRSGELFF.

This clone came up a few times. The rearrangement uses TRBV5-4 and TRBJ2-1, with 8 bases aligning to TRBD1. The CDR3 extends over 15 amino acids. The ends lost 3 bases at V and 5 bases at J; junction bases unmatched: 7. The germline V gene has CDR1 SGHNT and CDR2 YYREEE (reference sequence). CDR3 nucleotide sequence: TGTGCCAGCAGCTACCTGGACAGGGAACACAATGAGCAGTTCTTC. Translating gives CASSYLDREHNEQFF.

About this clone itself: A read error may account for a junction end that differs from germline. The V gene is TRBV7-9, the J gene TRBJ1-1, with D possibly matching TRBD1 (6 bases). The CDR3 runs to 16 residues. From germline, CDR1 is SEHNR and CDR2 FQNEAQ (reference sequence). CDR3 sequence (DNA): TGTTCCAGCAGCTTAGGGGGGGGAGGGGCTGGCGGTGAAGCTTTCTTT. Protein: CSSSLGGGGAGGEAFF.

The genes are TRBV28 and TRBJ1-2, with D maybe TRBD1 (5 bases). V was shortened by 1 base and J by 2 bases, with 23 bases between the two germline ends. Germline V gene data show CDR1 as MDHEN and CDR2 as SYDVKM. The CDR3 totals 19 residues. CDR3 nucleotides: TGTGCCAGCAGTTTATTAGTCGACTTACAGGTGAATTCGAACTATGGCTACACCTTC. Residues: CASSLLVDLQVNSNYGYTF.

J is TRBJ1-5 and V is TRBV6-1; the D is unclear. Germline V gene sequence: CDR1 MNHNS, CDR2 SASEGT. This CDR3 has 13 residues. V shed 7 bases and J shed 7 bases, with 14 bases lying between them. The CDR3 bases are TGTGCCAGCAATGGAGGCAATAGACAGCCCCAGCATTTT. Protein product: CASNGGNRQPQHF.

The gene calls are TRBV5-5 and TRBJ2-3, with D perhaps TRBD2 (5 bases). V shed 0 bases and J shed 1 base, with 12 bases lying between them. Germline CDR1 SGHKS, CDR2 YYEKEE (reference sequence). The CDR3 is made up of 16 amino acids. CDR3 DNA: TGTGCCAGCAGCTTGGAGGCATGGGGAGGCACAGATACGCAGTATTTT. Protein: CASSLEAWGGTDTQYF.

This clone was observed a few times. The rearrangement links TRBV6-1 to TRBJ2-5, with D unresolved. The germline V and J ends were trimmed by 7 bases and 2 bases, with 11 bases remaining between them. The CDR3 sequence is 13 residues long. The germline gives CDR1 MNHNS, CDR2 SASEGT. CDR3: CASTYRIQETQYF. The CDR3 region has the DNA TGTGCCAGCACATATAGAATACAAGAGACCCAGTACTTC.

This clone has just a few counts. The chain employs TRBV19 and TRBJ1-5; D may be TRBD1 (5 bases). The V gene's germline CDR1 is LNHDA and CDR2 SQIVND (reference sequence). Deletions cut 1 base from V and 3 bases from J, with 19 bases between. The CDR3 runs 18 residues. The DNA of the CDR3 is TGTGCCAGTAGTATAGCGGGTCACAACGGGGGACCCAATCAGCCCCAGCATTTT. Encoded protein: CASSIAGHNGGPNQPQHF.

The chain is built from TRBV7-2 and TRBJ1-1; 10 positions agree with TRBD1. V dropped 4 bases and J dropped 3; count of bases not matched to a gene: 5. The germline CDR1 and CDR2 sequences are SGHTA and FQGNSA. The CDR3 sequence is 15 residues long. CDR3 protein: CASSSGQGGHTEAFF. The CDR3 DNA is TGTGCCAGCAGCTCAGGACAGGGGGGGCACACTGAAGCTTTCTTT.

This clone was seen only a few times. The genes are TRBV29-1 and TRBJ1-2; D is ambiguous. Germline V gene lookup returns CDR1 SQVTM and CDR2 ANQGSEA. Trimming pared 4 bases from V and 8 bases from J, leaving 14 bases between. This CDR3 is built from 12 residues. CDR3 coding DNA: TGCAGCGTTGGAGATCAAGTGGAGGGCTACACCTTC. Translating gives CSVGDQVEGYTF. Looking up the rest from reference TRBV29-1 and TRBJ1-2 gives the full variable domain: SAVISQKPSRDICQRGTSLTIQCQVDSQVTMMFWYRQQPGQSLTLIATANQGSEATYESGFVIDKFPISRPNLTFSTLTVSNMSPEDSSIYLCSVGDQVEGYTFGSGTRLTVV.

This chain uses TRBV2 with TRBJ1-2; 8 bases line up with TRBD1. The CDR3 covers 14 residues. V was clipped by 4 bases and J by 7 bases; unmatched bases: 8. Germline V lookup: CDR1 SNHLY, CDR2 FYNNEI. CDR3 protein: CASSADRVSIGYTF. The CDR3 region has the DNA TGTGCCAGCAGTGCGGACAGGGTATCCATTGGCTACACCTTC.

The rearrangement joins TRBV2 to TRBJ2-7, with D perhaps matching TRBD1 (5 bases). CDR1 is SNHLY, CDR2 FYNNEI, per germline. The V end was cut by 7 bases, the J end by 3 bases, with 16 bases between. CDR3 length: 14 amino acids. The CDR3 loop is CASMGRRNYYEQYF. CDR3 sequence (DNA): TGTGCCAGCATGGGGCGGCGGAACTACTACGAGCAGTACTTC. Drawing the rest from reference TRBV2 and TRBJ2-7, the complete variable domain is EPEVTQTPSHQVTQMGQEVILRCVPISNHLYFYWYRQILGQKVEFLVSFYNNEISEKSEIFDDQFSVERPDGSNFTLKIRSTKLEDSAMYFCASMGRRNYYEQYFGPGTRLTVT.

The chain has TRBV30 and TRBJ1-4; D is unresolved. Per the germline V gene, CDR1 is GTSNPN and CDR2 is SVGIG (reference sequence). This CDR3 is built from 13 residues. The germline V and J ends were trimmed by 3 bases and 5 bases, with 10 bases remaining between them. CDR3 in amino acids: CAWSAGGNEKLFF. In nucleotides, the CDR3 is TGTGCCTGGAGCGCCGGAGGAAATGAAAAACTGTTTTTT.

This sequence joins TRBV4-1 and TRBJ1-2, with a possible D match to TRBD1 (5 bases). V lost 4 bases, J lost 6 bases, and 18 bases lay in between. The CDR3 runs 15 residues. Germline loops: CDR1 MGHRA, CDR2 YSYEKL. The CDR3 nucleotides read TGCGCCAGCAGCCTAGGGAAGGGGAGGGCGGATGGCTACACCTTC. Its translation: CASSLGKGRADGYTF.

V is TRBV7-6 and J is TRBJ2-7; 9 positions agree with TRBD2. The CDR3 sequence is 14 residues long. With V trimmed by 6 bases and J by 2 bases, 5 bases remained unmatched. Looked up from germline, CDR1 is SGHVS and CDR2 is FNYEAQ. The CDR3 DNA is TGTGCCAGCAGTACAGCGGGAGGCCCCTACGAGCAGTACTTC. This sequence encodes CASSTAGGPYEQYF.

CDR3 sequence: CASSRMTASSYNEQFF. CDR3 bases: TGTGCCAGCAGCCGAATGACTGCCAGCTCCTACAATGAGCAGTTCTTC. The J gene is TRBJ2-1, the V gene TRBV5-6; no definite D call. The V and J ends lost 4 bases and 0 bases respectively, with 14 bases between them. Germline loops: CDR1 SGHDT, CDR2 YYEEEE. The CDR3 covers 16 residues.

The V gene is TRBV28, the J gene TRBJ1-4; D is unclear. Germline values: CDR1 MDHEN, CDR2 SYDVKM. CDR3 length equals 13 residues. V lost 6 bases and J lost 6, with 11 bases in between. The DNA for the CDR3 is TGTGCCAGCAGAGGAGGTTACTATGAAAAACTGTTTTTT. This gives the protein CASRGGYYEKLFF.

Comments on this clone: At one end, the junction sequence differs from germline, possibly due to a read error. This sequence joins TRBV4-1 and TRBJ2-3; TRBD1 matches 10 bases. The CDR3 has 17 residues. Germline V lookup: CDR1 MGHRA, CDR2 YSYEKL. The CDR3 DNA reads as TGCGCCAGCGGCCAAGATGGGACAGGGGCAAGCACAGATACGCAGTATTTT. Translating gives CASGQDGTGASTDTQYF.

The rearrangement links TRBV7-2 to TRBJ2-2; D ambiguous. CDR1 and CDR2 from the germline V gene are SGHTA and FQGNSA. Deletions cut 8 bases from V and 0 bases from J, with 16 bases between. The CDR3 runs 16 residues. The CDR3 reads CASPPRKLTNTGELFF. The DNA for the CDR3 is TGTGCCAGCCCTCCCCGGAAACTAACGAACACCGGGGAGCTGTTTTTT.

V usage is TRBV10-3 and J usage is TRBJ1-1; 8 bases match TRBD1. The CDR3 covers 14 residues. Germline CDR1 and CDR2: ENHRY and SYGVKD. Trimming took 4 bases from V and 4 from J; bases not matched to a gene: 5. The CDR3 sequence: CAISGGQVSTEAFF. DNA of the CDR3: TGTGCCATCAGTGGGGGACAGGTCTCCACTGAAGCTTTCTTT.